These 28 T cell receptor beta chains were sequenced from one sample in a study of radiation and T cells in renal cell carcinoma. Indicated time point: blood 4 weeks post-SBRT, at nephrectomy. Specified treatment: 15 Gy SBRT to primary tumor, nephrectomy 4 weeks later. Produced via immunoSEQ multiplex PCR; TCRdb's table is partial and in-frame only. The sample has about 90,000 clones; around four fifths are singletons. Sample: blood, taken from a patient whose treatment included radiotherapy and nephrectomy. These receptors were obtained from a man aged 50 to 59 with renal cell carcinoma.

Details on this clone: The same CDR3 is also encoded by other DNA sequences in this sample. This chain joins TRBV5-1 and TRBJ2-6; D possibly corresponds to TRBD1 (6 bases). CDR3 length equals 16 residues. Germline V lookup: CDR1 SGHRS, CDR2 YFSETQ. V dropped 1 base and J dropped 0 bases, with 8 bases sitting between them. CDR3 sequence: CASSLTDSSGANVLTF. As DNA, the CDR3 is TGCGCCAGCAGCTTGACGGACAGCTCTGGGGCCAACGTCCTGACTTTC.

This rearrangement joins TRBV18 to TRBJ2-1; D is ambiguous. Germline V gene lookup returns CDR1 KGHSH and CDR2 LQKENI. The CDR3 runs 14 residues. The V end was cut by 6 bases, the J end by 2 bases, with 11 bases between. The CDR3 is CASSPTRTYNEQFF. CDR3 bases: TGTGCCAGCTCTCCGACCCGCACCTACAATGAGCAGTTCTTC.

The CDR3 loop is CALSGAETQYF. DNA for the CDR3: TGTGCCCTCTCGGGGGCAGAGACCCAGTACTTC. The chain employs TRBV30 and TRBJ2-5; D may be TRBD1 or TRBD2 (6 bases each). Between the trimmed V and J ends, which lost 8 bases and 4 bases, there was a span of 11 bases. From germline, CDR1 is GTSNPN and CDR2 SVGIG (reference sequence). The CDR3 consists of 11 residues.

This clone came up a few times. V is TRBV6-4 and J is TRBJ2-1, with 8 bases lining up with TRBD2. V dropped 5 bases and J dropped 2; count of bases not matched to a gene: 2. CDR3 length: 14 amino acids. Germline V gives CDR1 MRHNA, CDR2 SNTAGT. CDR3 DNA sequence: TGTGCCAGCAGTCCGGGACTAGCCTACAATGAGCAGTTCTTC. Protein product: CASSPGLAYNEQFF.

V gene TRBV5-4 combines with J gene TRBJ1-5; D is ambiguous. The V end was cut by 2 bases, the J end by 0 bases, with 12 bases between. The CDR3 consists of 16 residues. Looked up from germline, CDR1 is SGHNT and CDR2 is YYREEE (reference sequence). The CDR3, as DNA: TGTGCCAGCAGCTTTTATTCAGTTCATAGCAATCAGCCCCAGCATTTT. It yields the protein CASSFYSVHSNQPQHF.

The V call is TRBV20-1, the J call TRBJ1-4; D is unresolved. The CDR3 is made up of 11 amino acids. V lost 2 bases and J lost 13, with 11 bases in between. Per germline, CDR1 DFQATT and CDR2 SNEGSKA (reference sequence). The CDR3 nucleotides read TGCAGTGCTAGATTTTCCTATGCACTGTTTTTT. Protein sequence: CSARFSYALFF.

The rearrangement joins TRBV18 to TRBJ2-2; TRBD2 matches 7 bases. CDR1 is KGHSH and CDR2 is LQKENI in the germline V gene. V was pared by 6 bases and J by 7 bases, with 8 bases of the junction left unmatched. This CDR3 is built from 14 residues. The CDR3 protein is CASSGTREDGELFF. DNA of the CDR3: TGTGCCAGCTCCGGGACCCGGGAGGACGGGGAGCTGTTTTTT.

The V and J genes are TRBV6-5 and TRBJ2-7; unclear D gene. Per the germline V gene, CDR1 is MNHEY and CDR2 is SVGAGI. The CDR3 has 13 amino acids. V was trimmed by 6 bases and J by 0 bases, leaving 9 bases between them. The CDR3 loop reads CASRKIFSYEQYF. Written as DNA, the CDR3 is TGTGCCAGCAGGAAGATATTCTCCTACGAGCAGTACTTC.

V and J are TRBV10-3 and TRBJ2-3, with TRBD2 matching 15 bases. This CDR3 has 14 amino acids. J was trimmed by 5 bases and V by 10 bases; bases with no gene match: 4. Germline V gives CDR1 ENHRY, CDR2 SYGVKD. CDR3 sequence (DNA): TGTGCCACCGGGACTAGCGGGGGGTTAGATACGCAGTATTTT. It translates to CATGTSGGLDTQYF.

CDR3 sequence (DNA): TGCGCCAGCAGCGGCCAGACTAGCTCCTACGAGCAGTACTTC. It encodes CASSGQTSSYEQYF. The chain couples TRBV5-1 to TRBJ2-7; a weak D match, TRBD2 (6 bases). In germline, CDR1 is SGHRS, CDR2 YFSETQ. V lost 4 bases and J lost 0, with 11 bases in between. The CDR3 spans 14 residues.

This clone has a single count. This sequence joins TRBV27 and TRBJ2-4; TRBD2 aligns across 8 bases. Unmatched junction bases numbered 5, after V lost 3 bases and J lost 4 bases. The germline V gene encodes CDR1 MNHEY and CDR2 SMNVEV (reference sequence). The CDR3 runs 15 residues. The CDR3 region has the DNA TGTGCCAGCAGTTTCGGGGGGGTGGCAAAAAACATTCAGTACTTC. It translates to CASSFGGVAKNIQYF.

The chain employs TRBV7-2 and TRBJ1-3; D is undetermined. From germline, CDR1 is SGHTA and CDR2 FQGNSA. Trimming left V 5 bases short and J 4 bases short, with 15 bases between. There are 15 residues in the CDR3. The CDR3 loop reads CASSHRTAIGNTIYF. The CDR3, as DNA: TGTGCCAGCAGCCATCGGACCGCGATAGGAAACACCATATATTTT. Together with reference TRBV7-2 and TRBJ1-3, the CDR3 gives the full variable domain: GAGVSQSPSNKVTEKGKDVELRCDPISGHTALYWYRQSLGQGLEFLIYFQGNSAPDKSGLPSDRFSAERTGGSVSTLTIQRTQQEDSAVYLCASSHRTAIGNTIYFGEGSWLTVV.

The chain has TRBV7-2 and TRBJ2-1; TRBD1 agrees at 7 bases. Germline V gene sequence: CDR1 SGHTA, CDR2 FQGNSA. The V gene end was trimmed by 3 bases and the J gene end by 4 bases; junction bases not matched to a gene: 6. This CDR3 is 15 amino acids long. CDR3 nucleotides: TGTGCCAGCAGCTTGGACAGGAACGATTACAATGAGCAGTTCTTC. Encoded protein: CASSLDRNDYNEQFF.

The CDR3 reads CASSVGGSQGYTDTQYF. CDR3 DNA sequence: TGTGCCAGCAGCGTAGGCGGCAGCCAGGGGTACACAGATACGCAGTATTTT. V and J are TRBV9 and TRBJ2-3, with TRBD1 as a possible D gene (6 bases). CDR1 is SGDLS and CDR2 is YYNGEE in the germline V gene. The CDR3 is 17 amino acids. Trimming stripped 0 bases from V and 2 bases from J, with 16 bases between.

This clone occurred once. The chain links TRBV4-3 to TRBJ1-2; TRBD1 is a possible D gene (5 bases). Germline V gene data show CDR1 as LGHNA and CDR2 as YSLEER. CDR3 length: 15 amino acids. V was shortened by 0 bases and J by 5 bases, with 13 bases between the two germline ends. DNA of the CDR3: TGCGCCAGCAGCCAAGATTGGGCGGGGGAATATGGCTACACCTTC. Amino acid sequence: CASSQDWAGEYGYTF.

The chain uses TRBV5-1 and TRBJ1-5, with D maybe TRBD1 (5 bases). In germline, CDR1 is SGHRS, CDR2 YFSETQ. CDR3 length: 15 amino acids. V lost 6 bases, J lost 8 bases, and 21 bases lay in between. The CDR3 here is CASKGTGGDEKPQHF. CDR3 nucleotide sequence: TGCGCCAGCAAGGGTACTGGGGGTGATGAGAAGCCCCAGCATTTT. The variable domain in full, with the rest retrieved from reference TRBV5-1 and TRBJ1-5, is KAGVTQTPRYLIKTRGQQVTLSCSPISGHRSVSWYQQTPGQGLQFLFEYFSETQRNKGNFPGRFSGRQFSNSRSEMNVSTLELGDSALYLCASKGTGGDEKPQHFGDGTRLSIL.

The chain couples TRBV7-2 to TRBJ2-7; D not certain. The length of the CDR3 is 11 residues. Germline V lookup: CDR1 SGHTA, CDR2 FQGNSA. V lost 5 bases to trimming and J lost 1 base, with 3 bases between them. Here the CDR3 reads CASSGSYEQYF. The CDR3 DNA reads TGTGCCAGCAGCGGATCCTACGAGCAGTACTTC.

This chain uses TRBV7-6 with TRBJ2-3, with 7 bases matching TRBD2. In germline, CDR1 is SGHVS, CDR2 FNYEAQ. The CDR3 extends over 15 amino acids. J gave up 4 bases and V 4 bases, and 8 bases lay outside the gene matches. CDR3 coding DNA: TGTGCCAGCAGCTCCAGGACTAGTGGATCAGATACGCAGTATTTT. As protein: CASSSRTSGSDTQYF.

This sequence joins TRBV7-8 and TRBJ2-7; perhaps TRBD1 as D (6 bases). The V end was cut by 7 bases, the J end by 0 bases, with 16 bases between. This CDR3 has 15 amino acids. CDR1 SGHVS and CDR2 FQNEAQ come from the germline V gene. As DNA, the CDR3 is TGTGCCAGCACTCCTTCCCGGGACATCTCCTACGAGCAGTACTTC. Encoded protein: CASTPSRDISYEQYF.

This clone has just one count. The chain is built from TRBV7-2 and TRBJ2-2, with no clear D. CDR1 is SGHTA, CDR2 FQGNSA, per germline. V lost 2 bases and J lost 1, with 11 bases in between. This CDR3 comprises 16 residues. The CDR3 reads CASSLSQVGNTGELFF. The DNA for the CDR3 is TGTGCCAGCAGCTTATCCCAGGTCGGGAACACCGGGGAGCTGTTTTTT.

The chain uses TRBV4-1 and TRBJ2-1, with 11 bases matching TRBD1. Germline CDR1 MGHRA, CDR2 YSYEKL. This CDR3 has 15 amino acids. V lost 1 base, J lost 8 bases, and 4 bases stayed unmatched. CDR3 protein: CASSQGRDRGYEQFF. CDR3 DNA: TGCGCCAGCAGCCAAGGCAGGGACAGGGGGTATGAGCAGTTCTTC.

The chain recombines TRBV19 with TRBJ1-2, with no clear D. CDR1 is LNHDA and CDR2 is SQIVND in the germline V gene (reference sequence). V was trimmed by 4 bases and J by 4 bases, leaving 13 bases between them. The CDR3 contains 14 residues. CDR3 region: CASSNPRQGYGYTF. CDR3 coding DNA: TGTGCCAGTAGTAACCCGCGACAAGGCTATGGCTACACCTTC. The entire variable domain, with the rest obtained from reference TRBV19 and TRBJ1-2, is as follows: DGGITQSPKYLFRKEGQNVTLSCEQNLNHDAMYWYRQDPGQGLRLIYYSQIVNDFQKGDIAEGYSVSREKKESFPLTVTSAQKNPTAFYLCASSNPRQGYGYTFGSGTRLTVV.

Points on this clone: Other DNA sequences in this sample translate to the same CDR3. The CDR3 nucleotides are TGTGCCAGTAGTAGCGGGGGTGCAGATACGCAGTATTTT. It codes for CASSSGGADTQYF. This chain connects TRBV19 to TRBJ2-3; 7 nucleotides align to TRBD2. This CDR3 spans 13 amino acids. Trimming cost V 4 bases and J 4 bases; bases outside gene matches: 2. Germline V gene lookup returns CDR1 LNHDA and CDR2 SQIVND (reference sequence). The full variable domain, in which reference TRBV19 and TRBJ2-3 provide the parts outside the CDR3, is DGGITQSPKYLFRKEGQNVTLSCEQNLNHDAMYWYRQDPGQGLRLIYYSQIVNDFQKGDIAEGYSVSREKKESFPLTVTSAQKNPTAFYLCASSSGGADTQYFGPGTRLTVL.

This clone occurred once. This chain joins TRBV4-3 and TRBJ1-1, with D unclear. This CDR3 comprises 16 residues. V lost 0 bases to trimming and J lost 6 bases, with 17 bases between them. Germline assignment: CDR1 LGHNA and CDR2 YSLEER. CDR3 protein: CASSQDWPAVTAEAFF. In DNA, the CDR3 is TGCGCCAGCAGCCAAGATTGGCCGGCCGTTACGGCTGAAGCTTTCTTT.

To note about this clone: Other DNA sequences in this sample translate to the same CDR3. The rearrangement joins TRBV2 to TRBJ1-2; 9 nucleotides line up with TRBD1. This CDR3 has 15 amino acids. Germline V lookup: CDR1 SNHLY, CDR2 FYNNEI. After removal of 0 bases from V and 3 bases from J, the junction contained 2 bases not matched to a gene. The CDR3 sequence is CASSEAGQGYYGYTF. DNA of the CDR3: TGTGCCAGCAGTGAAGCGGGACAGGGTTACTATGGCTACACCTTC.

This clone was detected only a few times. The chain uses TRBV6-6 and TRBJ1-1; possible D gene TRBD1, 5 bases. The germline gives CDR1 MNHNY, CDR2 SVGAGI (reference sequence). This CDR3 is 13 amino acids long. V was clipped by 6 bases and J by 7 bases, with 15 bases between them. Here the CDR3 DNA reads TGTGCCAGCAGGGGCAGGGAGAACCTTGAAGCTTTCTTT. Residues: CASRGRENLEAFF.

The chain carries TRBV4-3 and TRBJ2-3; 10 bases line up with TRBD2. The trim removed 1 base at V and 3 bases at J, leaving 7 bases unmatched. CDR3 length: 17 amino acids. Germline lookup yields CDR1 LGHNA and CDR2 YSLEER. The CDR3 DNA follows: TGCGCCAGCAGCCAAGGTGAAGGGACTAGCGTTACAGATACGCAGTATTTT. This encodes CASSQGEGTSVTDTQYF.

The J gene is TRBJ1-2, the V gene TRBV5-1; TRBD1 aligns across 7 bases. The trim removed 7 bases at V and 4 bases at J, leaving 13 bases unmatched. This CDR3 has 15 residues. Germline CDR1 reads SGHRS; CDR2 reads YFSETQ. The CDR3 here is CASSTGQISSYGYTF. CDR3 in DNA: TGCGCCAGCTCGACAGGGCAAATCAGCAGCTATGGCTACACCTTC. Filled out from reference TRBV5-1 and TRBJ1-2, the complete variable domain reads KAGVTQTPRYLIKTRGQQVTLSCSPISGHRSVSWYQQTPGQGLQFLFEYFSETQRNKGNFPGRFSGRQFSNSRSEMNVSTLELGDSALYLCASSTGQISSYGYTFGSGTRLTVV.